The next 3 T cell receptor beta chains were all read from a single sample in a study of cytomegalovirus exposure and HLA in healthy donors. This PCR relied on a set of 60 Vbeta primers and 13 Jbeta primers. Sequencing was performed with immunoSEQ multiplex PCR; in TCRdb, only in-frame clones are kept and a portion is missing. The profile shows about 84,000 clones, more than 80% of them singletons. Material: PBMCs. Receptors originate from a man younger than 35 in good health and CMV-seronegative.

The chain recombines TRBV27 with TRBJ1-2, with D tentatively TRBD1 (6 bases). Trimming pared 2 bases from V and 5 bases from J, leaving 12 bases between. The CDR3 loop spans 14 amino acids. Germline V gives CDR1 MNHEY, CDR2 SMNVEV (reference sequence). The CDR3: CASSLEGVGYGYTF. Written as DNA, the CDR3 is TGTGCCAGCAGTTTAGAGGGGGTAGGATATGGCTACACCTTC.

J is TRBJ2-3 and V is TRBV13; D is possibly TRBD1 (5 bases). This CDR3 comprises 17 residues. The germline CDR1 and CDR2 sequences are PRHDT and FYEKMQ (reference sequence). Between the trimmed V and J ends, which lost 5 bases and 0 bases, there was a span of 18 bases. The CDR3 region is CASSARRTGTSTDTQYF. The CDR3 nucleotides are TGTGCCAGCAGCGCCCGCCGTACAGGTACTAGCACAGATACGCAGTATTTT.

This chain uses TRBV6-1 with TRBJ1-1; 9 bases are shared with TRBD1. CDR1 and CDR2 from the germline V gene are MNHNS and SASEGT. Trimming at V came to 3 bases and at J to 3 bases, leaving 11 bases not matched to a gene. The CDR3 consists of 17 residues. The CDR3 is CASSDARDRGGHTEAFF. CDR3 sequence (DNA): TGTGCCAGCAGTGACGCCCGAGACAGGGGGGGACACACTGAAGCTTTCTTT.